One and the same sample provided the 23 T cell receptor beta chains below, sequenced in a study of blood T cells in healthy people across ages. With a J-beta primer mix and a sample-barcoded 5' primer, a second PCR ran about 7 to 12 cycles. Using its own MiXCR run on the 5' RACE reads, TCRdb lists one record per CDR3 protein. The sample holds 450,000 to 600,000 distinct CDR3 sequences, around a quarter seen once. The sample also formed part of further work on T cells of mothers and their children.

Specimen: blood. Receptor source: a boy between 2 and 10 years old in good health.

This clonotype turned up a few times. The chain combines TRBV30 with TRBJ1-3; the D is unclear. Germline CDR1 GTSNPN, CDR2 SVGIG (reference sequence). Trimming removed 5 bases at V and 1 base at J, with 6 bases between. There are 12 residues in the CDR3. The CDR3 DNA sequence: TGTGCCTGGCATGGGTCTGGAAACACCATATATTTT. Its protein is CAWHGSGNTIYF.

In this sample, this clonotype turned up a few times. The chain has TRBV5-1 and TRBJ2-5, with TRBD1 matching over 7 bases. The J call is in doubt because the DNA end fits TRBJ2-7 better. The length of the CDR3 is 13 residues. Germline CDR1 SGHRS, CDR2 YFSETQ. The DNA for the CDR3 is TGCGCCAGCAGCGAGACAGGGAGATACGAGCAGTACTTC. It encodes CASSETGRYEQYF.

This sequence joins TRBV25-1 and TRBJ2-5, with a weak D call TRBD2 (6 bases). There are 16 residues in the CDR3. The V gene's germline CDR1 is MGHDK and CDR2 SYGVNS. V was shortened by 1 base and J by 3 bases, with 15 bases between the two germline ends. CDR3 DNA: TGTGCCAGCAGTGAATTCGGGGACTTGGGGGAAGAGACCCAGTACTTC. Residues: CASSEFGDLGEETQYF.

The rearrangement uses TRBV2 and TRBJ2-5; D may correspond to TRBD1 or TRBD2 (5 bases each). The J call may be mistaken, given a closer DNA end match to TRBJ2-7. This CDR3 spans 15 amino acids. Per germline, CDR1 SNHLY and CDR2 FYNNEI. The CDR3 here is CASSEEWAEGHEQYF. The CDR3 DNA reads TGTGCCAGCAGTGAAGAATGGGCAGAGGGACACGAGCAGTACTTC.

The CDR3 loop is CATSREELAGLEAKSYEQYF. The DNA of the CDR3 is TGTGCCACCAGCAGAGAAGAACTAGCGGGACTCGAGGCGAAGTCCTACGAGCAGTACTTC. The chain carries TRBV15 and TRBJ2-7; TRBD2 aligns across 10 bases. Germline CDR1 LNHNV, CDR2 YYDKDF (reference sequence). The CDR3 has 20 residues. V gave up 0 bases and J gave up 1 base; unmatched junction bases: 15.

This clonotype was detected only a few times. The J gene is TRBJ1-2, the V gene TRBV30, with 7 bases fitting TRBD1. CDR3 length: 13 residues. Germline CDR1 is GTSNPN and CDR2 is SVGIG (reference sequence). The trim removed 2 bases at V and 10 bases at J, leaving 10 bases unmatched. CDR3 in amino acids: CAWSPGQVGFYTF. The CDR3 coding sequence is TGTGCCTGGAGTCCCGGACAGGTTGGGTTCTACACCTTC.

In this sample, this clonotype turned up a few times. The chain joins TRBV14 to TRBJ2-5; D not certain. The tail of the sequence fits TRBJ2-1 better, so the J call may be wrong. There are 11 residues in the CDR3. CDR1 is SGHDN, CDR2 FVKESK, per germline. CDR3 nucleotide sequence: TGTGCCAGCAGCCAGGTACTTGAGCAGTTCTTC. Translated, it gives CASSQVLEQFF.

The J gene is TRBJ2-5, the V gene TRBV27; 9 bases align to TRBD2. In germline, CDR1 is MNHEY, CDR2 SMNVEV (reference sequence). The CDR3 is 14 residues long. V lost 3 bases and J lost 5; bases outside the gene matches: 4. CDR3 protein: CASSFSGRRETQYF. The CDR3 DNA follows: TGTGCCAGCAGTTTTAGCGGGAGACGTGAGACCCAGTACTTC.

The CDR3 region is CASSLSNRGSWGLFF. CDR3 nucleotides: TGTGCCAGCAGCTTATCGAACAGGGGAAGCTGGGGACTGTTTTTT. V and J are TRBV7-2 and TRBJ1-4; 7 bases agree with TRBD1. Per germline, CDR1 SGHTA and CDR2 FQGNSA. V lost 2 bases, J lost 13 bases, and 13 bases stayed unmatched. The length of the CDR3 is 15 residues.

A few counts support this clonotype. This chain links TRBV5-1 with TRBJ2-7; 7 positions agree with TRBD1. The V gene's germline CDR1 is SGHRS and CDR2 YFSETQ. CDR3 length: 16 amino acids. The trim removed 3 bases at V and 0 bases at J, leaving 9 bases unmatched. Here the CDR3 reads CASSSPRDSLSYEQYF. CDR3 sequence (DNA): TGCGCCAGCAGCTCGCCCCGGGACAGCCTCTCCTACGAGCAGTACTTC. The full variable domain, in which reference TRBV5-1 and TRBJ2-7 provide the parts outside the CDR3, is KAGVTQTPRYLIKTRGQQVTLSCSPISGHRSVSWYQQTPGQGLQFLFEYFSETQRNKGNFPGRFSGRQFSNSRSEMNVSTLELGDSALYLCASSSPRDSLSYEQYFGPGTRLTVT.

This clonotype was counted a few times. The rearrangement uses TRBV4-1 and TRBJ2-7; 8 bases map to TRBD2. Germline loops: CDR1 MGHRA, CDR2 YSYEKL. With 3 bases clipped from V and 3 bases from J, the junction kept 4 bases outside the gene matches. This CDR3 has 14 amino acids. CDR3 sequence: CASSQSSGSYEQYF. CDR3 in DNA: TGCGCCAGCAGCCAGTCGAGCGGGAGCTACGAGCAGTACTTC.

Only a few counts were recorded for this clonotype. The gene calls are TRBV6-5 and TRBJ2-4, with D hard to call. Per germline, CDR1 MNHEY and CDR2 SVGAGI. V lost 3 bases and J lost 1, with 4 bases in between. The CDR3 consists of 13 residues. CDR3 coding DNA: TGTGCCAGCAGTTATCGGGCCAAAAACATTCAGTACTTC. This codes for CASSYRAKNIQYF.

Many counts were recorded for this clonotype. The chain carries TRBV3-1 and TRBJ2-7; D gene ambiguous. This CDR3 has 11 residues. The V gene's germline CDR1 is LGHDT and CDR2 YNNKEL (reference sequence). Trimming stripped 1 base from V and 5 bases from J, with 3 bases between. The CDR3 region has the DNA TGTGCCAGCAGCCAAGGGAACGAGCAGTACTTC. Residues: CASSQGNEQYF.

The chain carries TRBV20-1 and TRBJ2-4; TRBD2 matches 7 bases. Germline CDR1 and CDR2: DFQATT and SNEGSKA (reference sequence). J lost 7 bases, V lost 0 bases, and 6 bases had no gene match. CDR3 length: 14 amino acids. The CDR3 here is CSARDGGGRNIQYF. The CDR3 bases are TGCAGTGCTAGAGATGGGGGGGGACGGAACATTCAGTACTTC.

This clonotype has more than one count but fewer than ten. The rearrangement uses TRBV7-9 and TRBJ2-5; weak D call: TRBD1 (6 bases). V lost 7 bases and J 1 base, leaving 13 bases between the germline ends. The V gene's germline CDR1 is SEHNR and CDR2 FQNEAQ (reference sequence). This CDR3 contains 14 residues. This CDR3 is CASTVGGVQETQYF. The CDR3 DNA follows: TGTGCCAGCACCGTAGGGGGAGTCCAAGAGACCCAGTACTTC.

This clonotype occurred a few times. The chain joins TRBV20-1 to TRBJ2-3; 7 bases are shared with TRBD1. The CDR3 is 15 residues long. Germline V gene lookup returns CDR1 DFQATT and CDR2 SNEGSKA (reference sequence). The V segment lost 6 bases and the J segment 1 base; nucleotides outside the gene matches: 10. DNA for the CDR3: TGCAGTGCAGTTTCCGGGACAGAGCGCACAGATACGCAGTATTTT. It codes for CSAVSGTERTDTQYF.

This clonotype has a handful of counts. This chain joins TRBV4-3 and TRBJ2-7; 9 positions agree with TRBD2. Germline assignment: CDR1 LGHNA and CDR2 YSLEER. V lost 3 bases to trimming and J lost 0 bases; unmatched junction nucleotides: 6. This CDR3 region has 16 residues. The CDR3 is CASSQYSGGYSYEQYF. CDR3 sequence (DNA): TGCGCCAGCAGCCAGTATAGCGGGGGTTACTCCTACGAGCAGTACTTC.

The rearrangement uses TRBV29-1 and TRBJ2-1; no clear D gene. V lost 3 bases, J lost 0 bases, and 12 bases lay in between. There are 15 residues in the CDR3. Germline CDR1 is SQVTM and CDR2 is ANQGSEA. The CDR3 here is CSVEGQEPSYNEQFF. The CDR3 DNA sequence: TGCAGCGTTGAGGGCCAGGAGCCCTCCTACAATGAGCAGTTCTTC.

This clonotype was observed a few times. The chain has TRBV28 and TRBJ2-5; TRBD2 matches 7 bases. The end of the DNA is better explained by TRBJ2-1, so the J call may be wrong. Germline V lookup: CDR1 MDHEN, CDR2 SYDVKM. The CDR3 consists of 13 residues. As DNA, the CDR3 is TGTGCCAGCGGAGACGCGGGAGACCCTGAGCAGTTCTTC. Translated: CASGDAGDPEQFF.

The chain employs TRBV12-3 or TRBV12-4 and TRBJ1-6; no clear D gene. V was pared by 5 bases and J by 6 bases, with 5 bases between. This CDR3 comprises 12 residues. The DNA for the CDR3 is TGTGCCAGCAGTGGAACTAATTCACCCCTCCACTTT. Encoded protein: CASSGTNSPLHF.

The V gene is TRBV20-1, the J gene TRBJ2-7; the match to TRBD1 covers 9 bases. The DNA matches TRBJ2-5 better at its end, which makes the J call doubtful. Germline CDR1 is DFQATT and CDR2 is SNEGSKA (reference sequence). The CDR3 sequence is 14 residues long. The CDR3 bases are TGCAGTGCCATAACAGGGGGCGATTACGAGACCCAGTACTTC. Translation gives CSAITGGDYETQYF.

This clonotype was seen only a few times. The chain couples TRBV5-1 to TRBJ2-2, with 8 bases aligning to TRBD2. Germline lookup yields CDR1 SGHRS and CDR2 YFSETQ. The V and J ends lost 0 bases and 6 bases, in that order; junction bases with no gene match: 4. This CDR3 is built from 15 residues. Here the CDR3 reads CASSLVPAGAGELFF. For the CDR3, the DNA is TGCGCCAGCAGCTTGGTTCCAGCGGGAGCCGGGGAGCTGTTTTTT.

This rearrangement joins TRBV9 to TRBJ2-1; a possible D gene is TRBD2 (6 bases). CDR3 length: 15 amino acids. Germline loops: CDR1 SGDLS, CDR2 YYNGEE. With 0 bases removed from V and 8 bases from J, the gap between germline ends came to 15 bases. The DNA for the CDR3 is TGTGCCAGCAGCGTAGAGGGGACTGACGTGGATGAGCAGTTCTTC. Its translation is CASSVEGTDVDEQFF. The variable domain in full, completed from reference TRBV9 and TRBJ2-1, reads DSGVTQTPKHLITATGQRVTLRCSPRSGDLSVYWYQQSLDQGLQFLIQYYNGEERAKGNILERFSAQQFPDLHSELNLSSLELGDSALYFCASSVEGTDVDEQFFGPGTRLTVL.